Each of the 24 T cell receptor beta chains below was sequenced from the same sample in a study of CD8+CD57+ T cells in acquired aplastic anemia. For CDR3 and TCR beta VDJ profiling, genomic DNA was the template used. TCRdb independently ran MiXCR on the reads; one entry per CDR3 protein. The sample holds 150,000 or so distinct CDR3 sequences; more than 45% are singletons and the top ten take roughly 2.9%. For sequencing, patients were chosen who had shown expansion of CD8+CD57+ cells by flow cytometry. The sequencing input was sorted CD4+, CD8+, or CD8+CD57+ T cells (not recorded which) from PBMCs. The receptors here all came from a human donor with aplastic anemia.

J is TRBJ2-7 and V is TRBV2; 10 bases line up with TRBD1. Germline V gene sequence: CDR1 SNHLY, CDR2 FYNNEI. V lost 6 bases to trimming and J lost 4 bases; unmatched junction nucleotides: 9. There are 15 residues in the CDR3. DNA of the CDR3: TGTGCCAGCAGACCGATGACAGGGGGCCGATACGAGCAGTACTTC. It translates to CASRPMTGGRYEQYF.

This clonotype was picked up many times. This rearrangement joins TRBV5-6 to TRBJ1-2; D ambiguous. Germline V gene sequence: CDR1 SGHDT, CDR2 YYEEEE. This CDR3 is built from 17 residues. Between the trimmed V and J ends, which lost 5 bases and 5 bases, there was a span of 25 bases. This CDR3 is CASSSRPTRHDPYGYTF. CDR3 sequence (DNA): TGTGCCAGCAGTTCACGCCCAACCCGACATGATCCGTATGGCTACACCTTC.

V usage is TRBV19 and J usage is TRBJ1-5; tentatively, D is TRBD1 (6 bases). Deletions cut 5 bases from V and 7 bases from J, with 18 bases between. The CDR3 sequence is 15 residues long. Germline assignment: CDR1 LNHDA and CDR2 SQIVND (reference sequence). The CDR3 bases are TGTGCCAGTAGTGAGACAGGAGAATATTTCCAGCCCCAGCATTTT. It encodes CASSETGEYFQPQHF. Variable domain in full (rest from reference TRBV19 and TRBJ1-5): DGGITQSPKYLFRKEGQNVTLSCEQNLNHDAMYWYRQDPGQGLRLIYYSQIVNDFQKGDIAEGYSVSREKKESFPLTVTSAQKNPTAFYLCASSETGEYFQPQHFGDGTRLSIL.

This clonotype was seen repeatedly, ten times or more. The gene calls are TRBV4-3 and TRBJ2-7, with 8 bases identical to TRBD1. With 0 bases clipped from V and 2 bases from J, the junction kept 0 bases outside the gene matches. Per germline, CDR1 LGHNA and CDR2 YSLEER. This CDR3 spans 14 amino acids. CDR3 coding DNA: TGCGCCAGCAGCCAAGAGACAGGGGCCTACGAGCAGTACTTC. This gives the protein CASSQETGAYEQYF.

On this clonotype itself: An end of the junction does not agree with germline; a read error may underlie this. The chain couples TRBV5-1 to TRBJ2-5; no firm D call. The CDR3 totals 13 residues. Germline CDR1 and CDR2: SGHRS and YFSETQ. CDR3 loop: CASSLVPQGTQYF. The CDR3 nucleotides are TGCGCCAGCAGCTTGGTACCCCAAGGGACCCAGTACTTC.

This clonotype was recorded at least ten times. The rearrangement links TRBV4-3 to TRBJ2-2; D possibly uses TRBD1 or TRBD2 (5 bases each). Germline V gene sequence: CDR1 LGHNA, CDR2 YSLEER. The V end was cut by 4 bases, the J end by 5 bases, with 14 bases between. The CDR3 contains 15 residues. The CDR3 sequence is CASSLGHSGTGELFF. As DNA, the CDR3 is TGCGCCAGCAGCCTTGGACATTCGGGGACCGGGGAGCTGTTTTTT.

The V call is TRBV18, the J call TRBJ1-5, with D perhaps matching TRBD1 (5 bases). The germline V gene encodes CDR1 KGHSH and CDR2 LQKENI. This CDR3 contains 14 residues. V dropped 5 bases and J dropped 4 bases, with 12 bases sitting between them. The DNA for the CDR3 is TGTGCCAGCTCAACGGGGCGCGGTAATCAGCCCCAGCATTTT. Translation gives CASSTGRGNQPQHF.

The V and J genes are TRBV9 and TRBJ2-1, with 12 bases aligning to TRBD2. In germline, CDR1 is SGDLS, CDR2 YYNGEE. The CDR3 has 16 residues. Germline trimming cut 4 bases from V and 4 bases from J; bases unmatched to any gene: 6. The CDR3 sequence: CASSKTSGRGYNEQFF. The CDR3 bases are TGTGCCAGCAGCAAGACTAGCGGGAGAGGGTACAATGAGCAGTTCTTC.

The chain uses TRBV2 and TRBJ2-7; D gene unclear. V gave up 5 bases and J gave up 1 base, with 12 bases separating them. In germline, CDR1 is SNHLY, CDR2 FYNNEI. The CDR3 loop spans 14 amino acids. The CDR3 DNA reads TGTGCCAGCAGTAACCAGTACCCGTCCTACGAGCAGTACTTC. Translating it yields CASSNQYPSYEQYF.

Comment on this clonotype: Since the CDR3 does not end with the conserved phenylalanine or tryptophan, this likely comes from a read error. The limits of the CDR3 on the DNA are not certain, so only TCRdb's listed CDR3 is given. This rearrangement joins TRBV24-1 to TRBJ1-2. Counting both end residues, the CDR3 totals 8 amino acids. Germline-derived CDR1 and CDR2 are KGHDR and SFDVKD. The CDR3 is CATSPPAR.

This chain joins TRBV2 and TRBJ1-2; a possible D gene is TRBD1 (5 bases). The germline V gene encodes CDR1 SNHLY and CDR2 FYNNEI. The V end was cut by 7 bases, the J end by 5 bases, with 14 bases between. CDR3 size: 13 residues. CDR3 amino acids: CASTVGRDYGYTF. DNA of the CDR3: TGTGCCAGCACAGTCGGCAGGGATTATGGCTACACCTTC.

V and J are TRBV2 and TRBJ1-6, with TRBD1 matching 10 bases. The V gene's germline CDR1 is SNHLY and CDR2 FYNNEI. The CDR3 covers 14 residues. Trimming at V came to 6 bases and at J to 6 bases, leaving 2 bases not matched to a gene. This chain's CDR3 is CASRGTGANSPLHF. DNA of the CDR3: TGTGCCAGCAGGGGGACAGGGGCTAATTCACCCCTCCACTTT.

This clonotype was recorded a few times. This sequence joins TRBV4-1 and TRBJ2-3, with TRBD1 matching over 8 bases. Trimming at V came to 4 bases and at J to 5 bases, leaving 8 bases not matched to a gene. Germline-derived CDR1 and CDR2 are MGHRA and YSYEKL. The CDR3 is made up of 15 amino acids. As DNA, the CDR3 is TGCGCCAGCAGCCTCGGACAGGGTGAGATAGATACGCAGTATTTT. It encodes CASSLGQGEIDTQYF.

This clonotype was counted ten times or more. The chain combines TRBV5-4 with TRBJ1-2; no definite D call. Germline assignment: CDR1 SGHNT and CDR2 YYREEE (reference sequence). Trimming stripped 1 base from V and 4 bases from J, with 8 bases between. This CDR3 is 13 amino acids long. The CDR3 region is CASSLSGAYGYTF. CDR3 nucleotides: TGTGCCAGCAGCTTGTCGGGTGCCTATGGCTACACCTTC.

There are many counts of this clonotype. The chain employs TRBV7-8 and TRBJ1-1, with TRBD1 as a possible D gene (5 bases). This CDR3 contains 15 residues. V was shortened by 5 bases and J by 2 bases, with 15 bases between the two germline ends. The germline CDR1 and CDR2 sequences are SGHVS and FQNEAQ. In DNA, the CDR3 is TGTGCCAGCAGCACTCAGGGTGGCGGAAACACTGAAGCTTTCTTT. Translation gives CASSTQGGGNTEAFF.

V and J are TRBV20-1 and TRBJ1-1; D not certain. Trimming shortened V by 8 bases and J by 1 base, and 11 bases separated the two germline ends. The CDR3 contains 12 residues. CDR1 and CDR2 from the germline V gene are DFQATT and SNEGSKA (reference sequence). CDR3 loop: CSTSPPNTEAFF. CDR3 in DNA: TGCAGTACGAGTCCCCCGAACACTGAAGCTTTCTTT.

The chain joins TRBV29-1 to TRBJ1-1; TRBD1 is a possible D gene (5 bases). The CDR3 loop spans 13 amino acids. The germline gives CDR1 SQVTM, CDR2 ANQGSEA. Trimming pared 5 bases from V and 11 bases from J, leaving 21 bases between. The CDR3 spells CSVRDSSRLGAFF. DNA of the CDR3: TGCAGCGTTCGCGACAGTAGCCGATTAGGGGCTTTCTTT.

This clonotype was found many times. This chain connects TRBV20-1 to TRBJ2-5, with 7 bases aligning to TRBD1. V trimming: 5 bases; J trimming: 7 bases; junction bases outside the gene matches: 13. Germline assignment: CDR1 DFQATT and CDR2 SNEGSKA (reference sequence). The CDR3 loop spans 14 amino acids. The CDR3 here is CSADSGTEVGTQYF. For the CDR3, the DNA is TGCAGTGCTGATTCCGGGACAGAGGTTGGGACCCAGTACTTC.

This sequence joins TRBV10-3 and TRBJ2-1, with 11 bases matching TRBD2. Germline lookup yields CDR1 ENHRY and CDR2 SYGVKD. This CDR3 has 15 residues. V shed 3 bases and J 11 bases; nucleotides not matched to a gene: 9. This CDR3 is CAISEFTSGSEKQFF. The DNA for the CDR3 is TGTGCCATCAGTGAATTTACTAGCGGGAGTGAAAAGCAGTTCTTC.

The V call is TRBV10-3, the J call TRBJ2-7; D remains unclear. The V end lost 3 bases, the J end lost 6 bases, and 12 bases lay between the germline ends. The CDR3 contains 13 residues. Germline assignment: CDR1 ENHRY and CDR2 SYGVKD. CDR3 amino acids: CAISEGLVGEQYF. Written as DNA, the CDR3 is TGTGCCATCAGTGAAGGTTTAGTTGGCGAGCAGTACTTC.

This chain uses TRBV19 with TRBJ2-3, with TRBD1 as a possible D gene (6 bases). Germline assignment: CDR1 LNHDA and CDR2 SQIVND (reference sequence). Deletions cut 5 bases from V and 0 bases from J, with 9 bases between. The CDR3 runs to 14 residues. CDR3 amino acids: CASSATGSTDTQYF. The CDR3 DNA is TGTGCCAGTAGTGCTACAGGGAGCACAGATACGCAGTATTTT.

Many counts were recorded for this clonotype. This chain connects TRBV7-2 to TRBJ2-6; maybe TRBD1 (6 bases). The germline V and J ends were trimmed by 6 bases and 6 bases, with 12 bases remaining between them. CDR3 length equals 14 residues. Germline V gene data show CDR1 as SGHTA and CDR2 as FQGNSA. The CDR3: CASSTGSLANVLTF. CDR3 coding DNA: TGTGCCAGCAGTACAGGGAGTTTGGCCAACGTCCTGACTTTC.

The chain is built from TRBV7-2 and TRBJ2-7, with 8 bases matching TRBD1. The V and J ends lost 5 bases and 9 bases, in that order; junction bases with no gene match: 15. The V gene's germline CDR1 is SGHTA and CDR2 FQGNSA. CDR3 length equals 15 residues. CDR3 protein: CASSRQGTAGGWQYF. CDR3 nucleotide sequence: TGTGCCAGCAGCCGACAGGGGACAGCCGGGGGTTGGCAGTACTTC.

The gene calls are TRBV20-1 and TRBJ1-2, with D unresolved. Trimming shortened V by 3 bases and J by 7 bases, and 15 bases separated the two germline ends. This CDR3 has 13 amino acids. The germline gives CDR1 DFQATT, CDR2 SNEGSKA (reference sequence). CDR3 sequence (DNA): TGCAGTGCTAGTGAGGGAAATAGCGGTGGCTACACCTTC. Its translation is CSASEGNSGGYTF.